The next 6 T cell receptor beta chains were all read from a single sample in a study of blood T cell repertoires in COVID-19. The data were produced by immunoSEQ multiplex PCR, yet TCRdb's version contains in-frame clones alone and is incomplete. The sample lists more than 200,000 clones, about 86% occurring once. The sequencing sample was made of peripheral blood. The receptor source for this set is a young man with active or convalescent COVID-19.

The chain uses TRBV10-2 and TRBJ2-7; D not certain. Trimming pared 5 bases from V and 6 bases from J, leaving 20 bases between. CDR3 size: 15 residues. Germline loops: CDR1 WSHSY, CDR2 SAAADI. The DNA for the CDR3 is TGCGCCAGCAGTCCCCGACACCTTTCCAGCTCCGAGCAGTACTTC. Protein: CASSPRHLSSSEQYF.

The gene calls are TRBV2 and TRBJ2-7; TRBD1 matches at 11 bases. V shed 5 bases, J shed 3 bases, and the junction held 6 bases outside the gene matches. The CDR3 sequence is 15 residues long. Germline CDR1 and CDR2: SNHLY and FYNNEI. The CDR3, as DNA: TGTGCCAGCAGTTTCGGACAGGGGGCCCGCTACGAGCAGTACTTC. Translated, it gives CASSFGQGARYEQYF.

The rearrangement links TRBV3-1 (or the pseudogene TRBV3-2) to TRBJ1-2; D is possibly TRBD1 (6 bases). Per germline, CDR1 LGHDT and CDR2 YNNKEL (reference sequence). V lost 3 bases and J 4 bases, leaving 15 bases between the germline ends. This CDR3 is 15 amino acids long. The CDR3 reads CASSHSRNRAYGYTF. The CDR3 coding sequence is TGTGCCAGCAGCCACAGTAGGAACAGGGCCTATGGCTACACCTTC.

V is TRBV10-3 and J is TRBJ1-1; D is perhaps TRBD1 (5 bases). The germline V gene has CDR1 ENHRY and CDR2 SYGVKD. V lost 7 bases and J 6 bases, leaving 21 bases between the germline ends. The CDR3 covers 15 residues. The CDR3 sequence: CAIKGSEALYSEAFF. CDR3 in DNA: TGTGCCATCAAGGGGTCCGAGGCTCTTTATTCTGAAGCTTTCTTT.

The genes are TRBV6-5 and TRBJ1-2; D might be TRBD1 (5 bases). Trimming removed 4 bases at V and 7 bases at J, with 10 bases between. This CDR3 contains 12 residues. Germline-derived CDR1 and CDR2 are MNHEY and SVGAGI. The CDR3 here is CASSSRQSGYTF. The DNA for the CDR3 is TGTGCCAGCAGTTCGAGACAGTCTGGCTACACCTTC.

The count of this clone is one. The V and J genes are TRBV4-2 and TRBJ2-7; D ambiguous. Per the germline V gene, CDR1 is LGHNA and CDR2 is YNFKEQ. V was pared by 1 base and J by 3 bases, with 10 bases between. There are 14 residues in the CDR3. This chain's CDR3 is CASSQGGGNYEQYF. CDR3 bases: TGTGCCAGCAGCCAAGGAGGTGGAAACTACGAGCAGTACTTC.